The 28 T cell receptor beta chains below come from one sample, sequenced in a study of T cells in Graves' hyperthyroidism and ophthalmopathy. Amplified TCR beta CDR3 regions came from RNA transcripts. Carried out on the TCR CDR3, a first-round RT-PCR used the HTBI primer set. Each CDR3 protein gets one entry after TCRdb re-called the multiplex PCR reads with MiXCR. The table shows 300,000 to 350,000 distinct CDR3 sequences, with 14% occurring only once. The sample comprised blood. Receptors originate from a woman in her twenties or thirties with Graves' hyperthyroidism.

The sample holds many counts of this clonotype. The chain couples TRBV15 to TRBJ2-7; D not resolved. Germline CDR1 reads LNHNV; CDR2 reads YYDKDF (reference sequence). Trimming removed 0 bases from V and 6 bases from J, with 6 bases in between. The length of the CDR3 is 12 residues. The CDR3 spells CATSREGGEQYF. CDR3 DNA sequence: TGTGCCACCAGCAGAGAAGGTGGCGAGCAGTACTTC.

The sample holds many counts of this clonotype. V usage is TRBV19 and J usage is TRBJ1-1, with TRBD1 identical over 8 bases. CDR3 size: 13 residues. Looked up from germline, CDR1 is LNHDA and CDR2 is SQIVND (reference sequence). Trimming took 5 bases from V and 5 from J; bases not matched to a gene: 4. The CDR3 loop reads CASSGRGQTEAFF. The CDR3 DNA is TGTGCCAGTAGTGGCAGGGGGCAAACTGAAGCTTTCTTT.

The table lists this clonotype with a few counts. J is TRBJ2-1 and V is TRBV3-1; 7 nucleotides agree with TRBD1. The CDR3 is 15 residues long. The germline V gene has CDR1 LGHDT and CDR2 YNNKEL (reference sequence). The V segment lost 4 bases and the J segment 6 bases; nucleotides outside the gene matches: 9. The DNA for the CDR3 is TGTGCCAGCAGCCTGCCGGGGACAGTATTCAATGAGCAGTTCTTC. Its protein is CASSLPGTVFNEQFF.

In its sample, this clonotype was seen a few times. The CDR3: CASSLTPWPAKGDTQYF. The CDR3, as DNA: TGTGCCAGCAGCTTAACCCCTTGGCCGGCCAAGGGAGATACGCAGTATTTT. V is TRBV7-3 and J is TRBJ2-3; D is unresolved. Trimming took 0 bases from V and 5 from J, leaving 18 bases between them. The CDR3 has 17 amino acids. Germline CDR1 SGHTA, CDR2 FQGTGA.

This clonotype was recorded at least ten times. This CDR3 is CASTGSQNTGELFF. In DNA form, the CDR3 reads TGTGCCAGCACGGGTAGCCAGAACACCGGGGAGCTGTTTTTT. The chain carries TRBV2 and TRBJ2-2; D not resolved. V shed 7 bases and J shed 1 base, with 10 bases lying between them. The CDR3 contains 14 residues. CDR1 SNHLY and CDR2 FYNNEI come from the germline V gene.

The rearrangement uses TRBV30 and TRBJ2-1; a weak D match, TRBD1 (7 bases). This CDR3 has 16 residues. The germline gives CDR1 GTSNPN, CDR2 SVGIG (reference sequence). The V end was cut by 0 bases, the J end by 3 bases, with 15 bases between. The CDR3, as DNA: TGTGCCTGGAGTGTACGTCAGGGGGGTCTCTACAATGAGCAGTTCTTC. This translates into CAWSVRQGGLYNEQFF.

This clonotype was detected only a few times. V and J are TRBV30 and TRBJ2-1; 7 bases map to TRBD2. V shed 2 bases and J 8 bases; nucleotides not matched to a gene: 3. Germline lookup yields CDR1 GTSNPN and CDR2 SVGIG (reference sequence). The CDR3 totals 12 residues. The CDR3 here is CAWSLGGDEQFF. CDR3 nucleotide sequence: TGTGCCTGGAGTCTGGGGGGGGATGAGCAGTTCTTC.

The rearrangement links TRBV7-9 to TRBJ2-7; 7 positions match TRBD1. Germline V gene lookup returns CDR1 SEHNR and CDR2 FQNEAQ (reference sequence). Trimming took 1 base from V and 5 from J; bases not matched to a gene: 8. The CDR3 has 15 residues. Here the CDR3 DNA reads TGTGCCAGCAGCTTAGGAATAGGGGGCAAGGACGAGCAGTACTTC. It translates to CASSLGIGGKDEQYF.

The rearrangement uses TRBV19 and TRBJ2-1; D gene ambiguous. The V end was cut by 5 bases, the J end by 8 bases, with 16 bases between. The CDR3 has 14 residues. Germline values: CDR1 LNHDA, CDR2 SQIVND (reference sequence). This chain's CDR3 is CASSRSTLGYEQFF. CDR3 nucleotide sequence: TGTGCCAGTAGTCGAAGTACGTTGGGCTATGAGCAGTTCTTC.

This clonotype was observed a few times. This sequence joins TRBV5-1 and TRBJ1-4, with 8 bases fitting TRBD1. V was pared by 0 bases and J by 3 bases, with 4 bases of the junction left unmatched. The germline CDR1 and CDR2 sequences are SGHRS and YFSETQ. This CDR3 has 16 residues. Here the CDR3 DNA reads TGCGCCAGCAGCTTGGTTCAGGGGGCGGCTAATGAAAAACTGTTTTTT. This encodes CASSLVQGAANEKLFF.

The CDR3 reads CASSLAGALRSEQYF. The CDR3 DNA follows: TGTGCCAGCAGCTTGGCTGGCGCCTTACGTTCCGAGCAGTACTTC. The V and J genes are TRBV5-4 and TRBJ2-7; D is ambiguous. Trimming pared 0 bases from V and 6 bases from J, leaving 16 bases between. This CDR3 comprises 15 residues. The V gene's germline CDR1 is SGHNT and CDR2 YYREEE (reference sequence).

This clonotype was detected many times. Here the CDR3 reads CASRLEEHNEQFF. DNA for the CDR3: TGTGCCAGCAGGCTAGAAGAGCACAATGAGCAGTTCTTC. This sequence joins TRBV6-1 and TRBJ2-1; no clear D gene. V lost 6 bases and J lost 5, with 11 bases in between. CDR1 and CDR2 (germline): MNHNS, SASEGT. The CDR3 totals 13 residues.

This clonotype was counted a few times. V usage is TRBV28 and J usage is TRBJ2-7, with D unclear. V lost 7 bases, J lost 0 bases, and 13 bases lay in between. The CDR3 spans 14 residues. Germline V CDR1 and CDR2: MDHEN, SYDVKM. The CDR3 is CASTQVVSSYEQYF. Written as DNA, the CDR3 is TGTGCCAGCACCCAAGTAGTCAGCTCCTACGAGCAGTACTTC.

In its sample, this clonotype was seen many times. This chain uses TRBV11-2 with TRBJ1-3; D ambiguous. Trimming left V 5 bases short and J 4 bases short, with 9 bases between. Germline V lookup: CDR1 SGHAT, CDR2 FQNNGV. This CDR3 spans 13 amino acids. This CDR3 is CASSQTMGNTIYF. The DNA of the CDR3 is TGTGCCAGCAGCCAAACGATGGGAAACACCATATATTTT.

This chain links TRBV29-1 with TRBJ2-1, with TRBD1 matching over 8 bases. The CDR3 is 17 amino acids. Germline V gene sequence: CDR1 SQVTM, CDR2 ANQGSEA. V trimming: 7 bases; J trimming: 0 bases; junction bases outside the gene matches: 14. The CDR3: CSASGTGKLSSYNEQFF. The DNA of the CDR3 is TGCAGCGCCTCCGGGACAGGAAAATTGAGCTCCTACAATGAGCAGTTCTTC.

This clonotype was detected only a few times. An end of the junction differs from the germline gene, which may be a read error. The chain is built from TRBV12-3 or TRBV12-4 and TRBJ2-1, with a weak D call TRBD2 (6 bases). The CDR3 contains 14 residues. CDR3 DNA: TGTACCAGCAAGGGAGTTAAGGGGAGGAATGAGCAGTTCTTC. Translation: CTSKGVKGRNEQFF.

The rearrangement links TRBV15 to TRBJ1-2; perhaps TRBD1 as D (6 bases). The germline V and J ends were trimmed by 4 bases and 1 base, with 10 bases remaining between them. Germline loops: CDR1 LNHNV, CDR2 YYDKDF (reference sequence). The length of the CDR3 is 14 residues. For the CDR3, the DNA is TGTGCCACCAGCACGGGGGCTCGTAACTATGGCTACACCTTC. As protein: CATSTGARNYGYTF.

The chain has TRBV2 and TRBJ2-7; tentatively, D is TRBD1 (5 bases). The CDR3 runs 14 residues. Germline V gene sequence: CDR1 SNHLY, CDR2 FYNNEI. Between the trimmed V and J ends, which lost 6 bases and 0 bases, there was a span of 12 bases. The CDR3 is CASSQGWSSYEQYF. The CDR3 DNA is TGTGCCAGCAGCCAGGGATGGAGCTCCTACGAGCAGTACTTC. The full variable domain, in which reference TRBV2 and TRBJ2-7 provide the parts outside the CDR3, is EPEVTQTPSHQVTQMGQEVILRCVPISNHLYFYWYRQILGQKVEFLVSFYNNEISEKSEIFDDQFSVERPDGSNFTLKIRSTKLEDSAMYFCASSQGWSSYEQYFGPGTRLTVT.

At least ten counts were recorded for this clonotype. This rearrangement joins TRBV2 to TRBJ1-2; TRBD1 matches at 7 bases. CDR1 and CDR2 from the germline V gene are SNHLY and FYNNEI. The CDR3 is 15 residues long. V shed 2 bases and J 4 bases; nucleotides not matched to a gene: 7. CDR3 sequence reads: CASSEPQGDGYGYTF. The CDR3 region has the DNA TGTGCCAGCAGTGAACCTCAGGGGGACGGCTATGGCTACACCTTC.

This clonotype was picked up a small number of times. This chain joins TRBV3-1 and TRBJ2-3; D may be TRBD2 (5 bases). The CDR3 has 15 amino acids. CDR1 is LGHDT, CDR2 YNNKEL, per germline (reference sequence). Trimming took off 8 bases at V and 0 bases at J, with 15 bases between the two ends. The CDR3 DNA follows: TGTGCCAGCTCCCGAAGCAGGACTAGCACAGATACGCAGTATTTT. Translating gives CASSRSRTSTDTQYF.

The chain combines TRBV11-2 with TRBJ2-7, with 9 positions matching TRBD2. Germline V gene data show CDR1 as SGHAT and CDR2 as FQNNGV. This CDR3 contains 14 residues. J was trimmed by 7 bases and V by 5 bases; bases with no gene match: 9. The CDR3 sequence is CASSRPGLAAEQYF. The CDR3 nucleotides read TGTGCCAGCAGCCGGCCGGGACTAGCTGCTGAGCAGTACTTC. The full variable domain, with the rest looked up from reference TRBV11-2 and TRBJ2-7, is EAGVAQSPRYKIIEKRQSVAFWCNPISGHATLYWYQQILGQGPKLLIQFQNNGVVDDSQLPKDRFSAERLKGVDSTLKIQPAKLEDSAVYLCASSRPGLAAEQYFGPGTRLTVT.

This clonotype was recorded many times. J is TRBJ2-5 and V is TRBV7-2, with D hard to call. The V end lost 4 bases, the J end lost 5 bases, and 8 bases lay between the germline ends. Germline lookup yields CDR1 SGHTA and CDR2 FQGNSA. The CDR3 loop spans 12 amino acids. The CDR3 DNA reads TGTGCCAGCAGCTACGACGGGGAGACCCAGTACTTC. Translated: CASSYDGETQYF.

This clonotype was seen repeatedly, ten times or more. Here the CDR3 reads CASRVAGGHTDTQYF. The CDR3 nucleotides read TGTGCCAGCAGGGTAGCGGGAGGGCACACAGATACGCAGTATTTT. The V call is TRBV2, the J call TRBJ2-3; 11 bases are shared with TRBD2. The trim removed 6 bases at V and 2 bases at J, leaving 4 bases unmatched. The germline V gene encodes CDR1 SNHLY and CDR2 FYNNEI. The CDR3 is made up of 15 amino acids.

This clonotype was seen many times. The V call is TRBV28, the J call TRBJ1-2, with 11 bases aligning to TRBD1. The CDR3 has 15 residues. Germline V CDR1 and CDR2: MDHEN, SYDVKM. Trimming removed 8 bases from V and 0 bases from J; junction bases left unmatched: 5. CDR3 nucleotide sequence: TGTGCCAGCGGGGGGGGACAGGGGGCTAACTATGGCTACACCTTC. It translates to CASGGGQGANYGYTF.

This clonotype has ten or more counts. V gene TRBV6-5 combines with J gene TRBJ2-5, with D perhaps matching TRBD2 (6 bases). Trimming stripped 2 bases from V and 3 bases from J, with 13 bases between. The CDR3 is 15 residues long. Germline CDR1 is MNHEY and CDR2 is SVGAGI. CDR3 sequence reads: CASSYGGFAEETQYF. Here the CDR3 DNA reads TGTGCCAGCAGTTACGGAGGGTTCGCGGAAGAGACCCAGTACTTC.

The chain links TRBV12-3 or TRBV12-4 to TRBJ2-1; D gene unclear. The CDR3 runs to 14 residues. Trimming removed 8 bases from V and 0 bases from J, with 11 bases in between. The CDR3 reads CASRAGYSYNEQFF. The CDR3 DNA is TGTGCCAGCCGGGCAGGATACTCCTACAATGAGCAGTTCTTC.

In regard to this clonotype: This sequence may be a read error, since a much larger clone differs from it by one base. The chain carries TRBV11-1 and TRBJ1-1, with 8 nucleotides matching TRBD1. The V gene's germline CDR1 is SGHAT and CDR2 FQDESV (reference sequence). This CDR3 comprises 14 residues. The CDR3 coding sequence is TGTGCCAGCAGCACCGACAGGGGTGACACTGGAGCTTTCTTT. Its translation is CASSTDRGDTGAFF.

The V and J genes are TRBV30 and TRBJ1-5; 8 positions agree with TRBD1. Germline values: CDR1 GTSNPN, CDR2 SVGIG (reference sequence). The CDR3 has 15 residues. V lost 3 bases to trimming and J lost 0 bases; unmatched junction nucleotides: 4. The CDR3 is CAWSRGLYSNQPQHF. Written as DNA, the CDR3 is TGTGCCTGGAGCAGGGGGCTATATAGCAATCAGCCCCAGCATTTT.